What follows are 26 T cell receptor beta chains derived from one specimen sequenced in a study of blood T cell repertoires in COVID-19. Some clones are missing from TCRdb's copy, which holds only in-frame ones; the method was immunoSEQ multiplex PCR. This table holds 300,000 to 400,000 clones, roughly 90% found once. Specimen: PBMCs or T cells enriched from blood (not recorded which). These receptors were obtained from a woman aged 25 to 39 with acute COVID-19.

This sequence joins TRBV19 and TRBJ2-7, with D hard to call. The CDR3 has 13 amino acids. The germline V gene has CDR1 LNHDA and CDR2 SQIVND (reference sequence). Trimming left V 6 bases short and J 5 bases short, with 14 bases between. In nucleotides, the CDR3 is TGTGCCAGTAGCTCCGAGGTCCTCGACGAGCAGTACTTC. Protein: CASSSEVLDEQYF.

The chain links TRBV15 to TRBJ2-2; TRBD1 agrees at 10 bases. CDR3 length: 16 residues. From germline, CDR1 is LNHNV and CDR2 YYDKDF (reference sequence). The V segment lost 5 bases and the J segment 3 bases; nucleotides outside the gene matches: 6. DNA for the CDR3: TGTGCCACCAGCGGTAGACAGGGGGCTTACACCGGGGAGCTGTTTTTT. Translation gives CATSGRQGAYTGELFF. The whole variable domain, filled in from reference TRBV15 and TRBJ2-2, reads DAMVIQNPRYQVTQFGKPVTLSCSQTLNHNVMYWYQQKSSQAPKLLFHYYDKDFNNEADTPDNFQSRRPNTSFCFLDIRSPGLGDTAMYLCATSGRQGAYTGELFFGEGSRLTVL.

The gene calls are TRBV2 and TRBJ1-1, with a weak D call TRBD1 (5 bases). The CDR3 has 12 residues. Germline V gene data show CDR1 as SNHLY and CDR2 as FYNNEI. Trimming stripped 1 base from V and 5 bases from J, with 5 bases between. The CDR3 DNA reads TGTGCCAGCAGTGAAGGACAGACTGAAGCTTTCTTT. This translates into CASSEGQTEAFF.

The chain links TRBV2 to TRBJ2-3; 11 bases map to TRBD1. With 3 bases clipped from V and 6 bases from J, the junction kept 11 bases outside the gene matches. The germline V gene has CDR1 SNHLY and CDR2 FYNNEI. CDR3 size: 17 residues. The CDR3 is CASSDGGTGGLRDTQYF. Here the CDR3 DNA reads TGTGCCAGCAGTGACGGGGGGACAGGGGGATTACGTGATACGCAGTATTTT.

The chain combines TRBV7-2 with TRBJ1-3, with D perhaps TRBD1 (6 bases). V lost 3 bases, J lost 0 bases, and 15 bases lay in between. Germline V gene sequence: CDR1 SGHTA, CDR2 FQGNSA. The CDR3 spans 17 residues. For the CDR3, the DNA is TGTGCCAGCAGCTTTCCGGCAGGGACACGCTCTGGAAACACCATATATTTT. This sequence encodes CASSFPAGTRSGNTIYF.

The chain recombines TRBV7-6 with TRBJ2-7; 8 bases line up with TRBD1. Germline values: CDR1 SGHVS, CDR2 FNYEAQ. With V trimmed by 4 bases and J by 5 bases, 4 bases remained unmatched. The CDR3 sequence is 13 residues long. The CDR3 spells CASSYRTGNEQYF. The CDR3, as DNA: TGTGCCAGCAGCTACCGGACAGGGAACGAGCAGTACTTC.

This clone was seen a single time. The chain is built from TRBV7-2 and TRBJ1-6, with no clear D. CDR3 length: 14 amino acids. The ends were cut back, 5 bases at V and 13 bases at J, with 18 bases in the middle. Germline lookup yields CDR1 SGHTA and CDR2 FQGNSA. The CDR3 nucleotides are TGTGCCAGCAGCGTGCGTAGGTGGACTCAGCCCCTCCACTTT. Translation gives CASSVRRWTQPLHF.

V gene TRBV24-1 combines with J gene TRBJ2-1; D is perhaps TRBD1 (7 bases). The germline V gene has CDR1 KGHDR and CDR2 SFDVKD. V lost 5 bases and J lost 9, with 19 bases in between. The CDR3 loop spans 15 amino acids. The CDR3 protein is CATSVERGRGVEQFF. In DNA, the CDR3 is TGTGCCACCAGTGTGGAGAGGGGCAGGGGGGTTGAGCAGTTCTTC.

The chain employs TRBV30 and TRBJ1-2; D remains ambiguous. In germline, CDR1 is GTSNPN, CDR2 SVGIG (reference sequence). With 2 bases removed from V and 2 bases from J, the gap between germline ends came to 9 bases. The CDR3 runs to 13 residues. CDR3 loop: CAWSLGGNYGYTF. DNA of the CDR3: TGTGCCTGGAGTTTAGGCGGAAACTATGGCTACACCTTC.

Only one count was recorded for this clone. The chain couples TRBV7-2 to TRBJ1-5; D call uncertain. The CDR3 totals 17 residues. V gave up 5 bases and J gave up 6 bases, with 23 bases separating them. Germline CDR1 and CDR2: SGHTA and FQGNSA. The CDR3 protein is CASSPPVSGKVAQPQHF. The CDR3 DNA sequence: TGTGCCAGCAGCCCCCCTGTTTCGGGAAAAGTGGCTCAGCCCCAGCATTTT.

This clone has a single count. V is TRBV20-1 and J is TRBJ2-7, with D maybe TRBD1 (5 bases). Germline assignment: CDR1 DFQATT and CDR2 SNEGSKA (reference sequence). Trimming pared 3 bases from V and 2 bases from J, leaving 14 bases between. This CDR3 has 14 residues. CDR3 sequence: CSASLKPTAYEQYF. In DNA, the CDR3 is TGCAGTGCTAGTTTAAAACCGACAGCCTACGAGCAGTACTTC.

The V gene is TRBV24-1, the J gene TRBJ2-7; D call uncertain. V lost 4 bases to trimming and J lost 4 bases, with 10 bases between them. This CDR3 is 13 amino acids long. The V gene's germline CDR1 is KGHDR and CDR2 SFDVKD. Written as DNA, the CDR3 is TGTGCCACCAGTGACCCAAACACGTACGAGCAGTACTTC. Translated, it gives CATSDPNTYEQYF.

The chain uses TRBV5-1 and TRBJ2-2; D gene unclear. V lost 2 bases and J 1 base, leaving 6 bases between the germline ends. The CDR3 has 14 residues. Germline V gene sequence: CDR1 SGHRS, CDR2 YFSETQ. CDR3 sequence (DNA): TGCGCCAGCAGCTTCGGCGGGAACACCGGGGAGCTGTTTTTT. Residues: CASSFGGNTGELFF.

This sequence joins TRBV9 and TRBJ2-7; the match to TRBD2 covers 8 bases. Germline CDR1 SGDLS, CDR2 YYNGEE. This CDR3 contains 15 residues. V lost 0 bases, J lost 5 bases, and 7 bases stayed unmatched. The CDR3, as DNA: TGTGCCAGCAGCGTAGAACCGGGGGGGCTCAACGAGCAGTACTTC. Translating it yields CASSVEPGGLNEQYF.

The genes are TRBV2 and TRBJ2-5; D not resolved. Germline V gene data show CDR1 as SNHLY and CDR2 as FYNNEI. The CDR3 has 12 residues. Trimming left V 4 bases short and J 5 bases short, with 8 bases between. CDR3 DNA: TGTGCCAGCAGTGTTGAGTGGGAGACCCAGTACTTC. It yields the protein CASSVEWETQYF.

This sequence joins TRBV7-8 and TRBJ1-1; 9 nucleotides match TRBD1. J lost 1 base, V lost 1 base, and 10 bases had no gene match. The CDR3 covers 18 residues. Germline CDR1 and CDR2: SGHVS and FQNEAQ. In DNA, the CDR3 is TGTGCCAGCAGCTTAGTCCCCCACGACAGGGGGAGGAACACTGAAGCTTTCTTT. This translates into CASSLVPHDRGRNTEAFF. The entire variable domain, with the rest obtained from reference TRBV7-8 and TRBJ1-1, is as follows: GAGVSQSPRYKVAKRGQDVALRCDPISGHVSLFWYQQALGQGPEFLTYFQNEAQLDKSGLPSDRFFAERPEGSVSTLKIQRTQQEDSAVYLCASSLVPHDRGRNTEAFFGQGTRLTVV.

This chain links TRBV7-3 with TRBJ2-5; 7 positions match TRBD1. Germline-derived CDR1 and CDR2 are SGHTA and FQGTGA. V shed 4 bases and J 6 bases; nucleotides not matched to a gene: 8. This CDR3 comprises 14 residues. The CDR3 region has the DNA TGTGCCAGCAGCTCGGACAGGTGGGACCAGACCCAGTACTTC. Its translation is CASSSDRWDQTQYF.

This chain joins TRBV19 and TRBJ1-5; D not certain. V was trimmed by 5 bases and J by 5 bases, leaving 22 bases between them. CDR3 length: 17 amino acids. Germline V CDR1 and CDR2: LNHDA, SQIVND (reference sequence). CDR3 residues: CASSPATQVPLHQPQHF. The CDR3 DNA sequence: TGTGCCAGTAGTCCCGCAACGCAGGTACCCCTTCATCAGCCCCAGCATTTT.

This clone was counted a few times. V is TRBV5-1 and J is TRBJ2-7; D is unclear. The V end was cut by 3 bases, the J end by 4 bases, with 11 bases between. Germline CDR1 is SGHRS and CDR2 is YFSETQ. The CDR3 extends over 13 amino acids. The CDR3 nucleotides read TGCGCCAGCAGCTACGAGATGACTTACGAGCAGTACTTC. Protein product: CASSYEMTYEQYF.

This chain joins TRBV10-3 and TRBJ2-1; 8 positions agree with TRBD2. CDR1 is ENHRY and CDR2 is SYGVKD in the germline V gene. This CDR3 comprises 17 residues. Trimming at V came to 6 bases and at J to 5 bases, leaving 15 bases not matched to a gene. The CDR3 region is CAIRKHLSGGAHNEQFF. The CDR3 DNA reads TGTGCCATCAGGAAACACCTCTCCGGGGGGGCCCACAATGAGCAGTTCTTC.

This chain joins TRBV10-3 and TRBJ1-2, with 7 bases matching TRBD1. The V gene's germline CDR1 is ENHRY and CDR2 SYGVKD. The CDR3 totals 13 residues. With 2 bases clipped from V and 5 bases from J, the junction kept 2 bases outside the gene matches. Written as DNA, the CDR3 is TGTGCCATCAGTGAGACAGGGGAATATGGCTACACCTTC. This codes for CAISETGEYGYTF.

V gene TRBV18 combines with J gene TRBJ2-7, with a weak D call TRBD1 (6 bases). The CDR3 consists of 14 residues. Germline V lookup: CDR1 KGHSH, CDR2 LQKENI. V lost 5 bases, J lost 2 bases, and 13 bases lay in between. The CDR3 coding sequence is TGTGCCAGCTCATCGACAGGTCTGACCTACGAGCAGTACTTC. Amino acid sequence: CASSSTGLTYEQYF.

The J gene is TRBJ2-1, the V gene TRBV10-2, with D possibly matching TRBD1 (6 bases). CDR3 length equals 12 residues. Germline V CDR1 and CDR2: WSHSY, SAAADI. V gave up 5 bases and J gave up 10 bases, with 12 bases separating them. The CDR3 loop reads CASSSGGREQFF. The CDR3 bases are TGCGCCAGCAGTAGTGGGGGCAGGGAGCAGTTCTTC.

About this clone itself: In the same sample, other DNA sequences code for this CDR3. CDR3 protein: CASSPRQVNTEAFF. CDR3 DNA sequence: TGTGCCAGCTCACCACGGCAGGTGAACACTGAAGCTTTCTTT. The rearrangement joins TRBV18 to TRBJ1-1; D remains unclear. Trimming pared 1 base from V and 0 bases from J, leaving 6 bases between. Per germline, CDR1 KGHSH and CDR2 LQKENI. This CDR3 comprises 14 residues.

The chain uses TRBV5-1 and TRBJ1-1, with 9 nucleotides matching TRBD1. The germline gives CDR1 SGHRS, CDR2 YFSETQ. CDR3 length: 15 residues. Trimming took 5 bases from V and 5 from J; bases not matched to a gene: 10. The CDR3 region has the DNA TGCGCCAGCAGAGCCGGGACAGGGATGGGGACTGAAGCTTTCTTT. Its protein is CASRAGTGMGTEAFF.

J is TRBJ2-1 and V is TRBV25-1; the match to TRBD2 covers 13 bases. This CDR3 spans 15 amino acids. With V trimmed by 4 bases and J by 6 bases, 3 bases remained unmatched. The germline V gene encodes CDR1 MGHDK and CDR2 SYGVNS. CDR3 residues: CASSAGTSGANEQFF. CDR3 in DNA: TGTGCCAGCAGTGCCGGGACTAGCGGGGCCAATGAGCAGTTCTTC.